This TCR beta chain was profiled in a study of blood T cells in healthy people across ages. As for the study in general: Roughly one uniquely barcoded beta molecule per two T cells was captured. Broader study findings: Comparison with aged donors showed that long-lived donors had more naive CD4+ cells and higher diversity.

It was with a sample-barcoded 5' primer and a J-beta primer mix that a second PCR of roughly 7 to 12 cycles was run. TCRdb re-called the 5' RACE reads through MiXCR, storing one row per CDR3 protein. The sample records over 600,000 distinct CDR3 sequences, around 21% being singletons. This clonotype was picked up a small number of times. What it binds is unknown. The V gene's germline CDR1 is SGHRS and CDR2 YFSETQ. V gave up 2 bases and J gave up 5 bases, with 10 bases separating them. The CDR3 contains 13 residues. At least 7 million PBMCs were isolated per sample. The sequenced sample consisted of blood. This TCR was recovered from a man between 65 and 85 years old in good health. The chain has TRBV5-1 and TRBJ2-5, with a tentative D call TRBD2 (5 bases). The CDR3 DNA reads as TGCGCCAGCAGCTTCATAGAGGGTGAGACCCAGTACTTC. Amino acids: CASSFIEGETQYF.